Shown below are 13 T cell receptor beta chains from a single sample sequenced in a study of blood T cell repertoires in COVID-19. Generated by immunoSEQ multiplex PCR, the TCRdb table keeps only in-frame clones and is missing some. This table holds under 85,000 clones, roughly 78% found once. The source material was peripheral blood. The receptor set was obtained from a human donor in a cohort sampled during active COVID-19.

As DNA, the CDR3 is TGTGCCAGCAGTCCCGGGACAGGGAACCAAGAGACCCAGTACTTC. Translation: CASSPGTGNQETQYF. The genes are TRBV6-5 and TRBJ2-5; TRBD1 agrees at 9 bases. From germline, CDR1 is MNHEY and CDR2 SVGAGI. Trimming at V came to 5 bases and at J to 0 bases, leaving 4 bases not matched to a gene. This CDR3 comprises 15 residues.

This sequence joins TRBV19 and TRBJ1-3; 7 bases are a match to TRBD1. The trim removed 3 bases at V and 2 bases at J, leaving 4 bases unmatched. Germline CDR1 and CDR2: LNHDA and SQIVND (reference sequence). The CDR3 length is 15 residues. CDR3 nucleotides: TGTGCCAGTAGTATGCGGGACAGACCTGGAAACACCATATATTTT. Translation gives CASSMRDRPGNTIYF.

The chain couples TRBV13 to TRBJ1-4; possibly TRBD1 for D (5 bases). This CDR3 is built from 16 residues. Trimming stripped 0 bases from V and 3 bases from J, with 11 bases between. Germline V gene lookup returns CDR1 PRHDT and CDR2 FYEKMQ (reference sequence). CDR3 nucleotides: TGTGCCAGCAGCTTAGGCCTACGGGGGGCTAATGAAAAACTGTTTTTT. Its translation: CASSLGLRGANEKLFF.

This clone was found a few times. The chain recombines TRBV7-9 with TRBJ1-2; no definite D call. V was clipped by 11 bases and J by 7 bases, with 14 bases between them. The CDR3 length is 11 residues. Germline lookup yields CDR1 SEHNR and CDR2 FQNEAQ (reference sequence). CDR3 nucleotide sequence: TGTGCCTTTAGAAGGGAGGCTGGCTACACCTTC. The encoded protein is CAFRREAGYTF.

The CDR3 loop reads CSASGGQGAETQYF. The DNA of the CDR3 is TGCAGTGCTAGTGGTGGGCAGGGGGCCGAGACCCAGTACTTC. V is TRBV20-1 and J is TRBJ2-5; 8 bases map to TRBD1. This CDR3 region has 14 residues. CDR1 is DFQATT and CDR2 is SNEGSKA in the germline V gene (reference sequence). V shed 3 bases, J shed 5 bases, and the junction held 8 bases outside the gene matches.

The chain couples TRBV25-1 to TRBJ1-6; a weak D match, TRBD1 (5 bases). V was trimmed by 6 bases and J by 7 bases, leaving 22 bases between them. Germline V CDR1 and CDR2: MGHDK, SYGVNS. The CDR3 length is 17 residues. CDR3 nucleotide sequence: TGTGCCAGCAGGGGGATTTCGGCGACAGCCCTGAATTCACCCCTCCACTTT. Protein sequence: CASRGISATALNSPLHF.

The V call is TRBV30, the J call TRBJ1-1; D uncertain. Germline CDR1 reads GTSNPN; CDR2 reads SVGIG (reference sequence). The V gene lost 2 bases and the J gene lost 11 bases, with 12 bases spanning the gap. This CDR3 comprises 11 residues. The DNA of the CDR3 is TGTGCCTGGAGTCTGGGCAGATGGGCTTTCTTT. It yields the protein CAWSLGRWAFF.

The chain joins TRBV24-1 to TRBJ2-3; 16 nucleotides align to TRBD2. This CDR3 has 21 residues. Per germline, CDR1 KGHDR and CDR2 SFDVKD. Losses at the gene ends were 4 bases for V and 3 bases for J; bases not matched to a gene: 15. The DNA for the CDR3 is TGTGCCACCAGTGACCCCGGGACTAGCGGGGGGGCGGGATTTTCGACAGATACGCAGTATTTT. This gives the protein CATSDPGTSGGAGFSTDTQYF.

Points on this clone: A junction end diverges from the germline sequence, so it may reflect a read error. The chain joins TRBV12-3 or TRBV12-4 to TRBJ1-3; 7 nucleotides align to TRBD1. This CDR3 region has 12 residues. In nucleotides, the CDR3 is TGTGCCAGCACCTCGGGAGGGGGCAAGTCGGATTTT. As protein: CASTSGGGKSDF.

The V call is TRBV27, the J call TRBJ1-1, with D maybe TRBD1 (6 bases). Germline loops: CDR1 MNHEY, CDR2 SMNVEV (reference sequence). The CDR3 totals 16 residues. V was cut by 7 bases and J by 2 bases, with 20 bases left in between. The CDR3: CASIPNRELRNTEAFF. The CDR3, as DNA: TGTGCCAGCATCCCAAACAGGGAACTCAGAAACACTGAAGCTTTCTTT.

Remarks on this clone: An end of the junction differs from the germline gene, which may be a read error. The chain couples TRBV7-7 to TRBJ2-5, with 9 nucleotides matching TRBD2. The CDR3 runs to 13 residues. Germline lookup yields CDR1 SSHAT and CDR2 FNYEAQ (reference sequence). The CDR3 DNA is TGTGCTAGCAGCCGAGGACTAGCGGAGACCCAGTACTTC. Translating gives CASSRGLAETQYF.

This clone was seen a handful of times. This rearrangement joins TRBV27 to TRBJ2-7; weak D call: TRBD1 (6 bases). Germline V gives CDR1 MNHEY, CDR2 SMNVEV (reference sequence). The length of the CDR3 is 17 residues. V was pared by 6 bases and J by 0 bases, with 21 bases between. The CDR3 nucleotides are TGTGCCAGCAGCAGGCGTCAGCCCGGGACATACTCCTACGAGCAGTACTTC. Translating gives CASSRRQPGTYSYEQYF.

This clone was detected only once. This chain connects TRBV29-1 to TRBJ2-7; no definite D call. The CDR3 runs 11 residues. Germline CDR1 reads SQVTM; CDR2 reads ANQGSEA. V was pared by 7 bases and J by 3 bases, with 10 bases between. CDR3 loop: CSAVHSYEQYF. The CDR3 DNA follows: TGCAGCGCGGTTCACAGCTACGAGCAGTACTTC.